These T cell receptor beta chains were read from a single sample in a study of T cell responses to AZD1222 COVID-19 vaccine. TCRdb keeps only in-frame clones here, not all; method: immunoSEQ multiplex PCR. The table includes some 130,000 clones, around 93% detected once. The specimen was peripheral blood, collected 28 days after the second AZD1222 dose. All receptors derive from an adult who received the AZD1222 COVID-19 vaccine. The CDR3 runs from the conserved cysteine through the conserved F or W. Fields, in order: J gene, V gene, D gene, clone size, CDR3 DNA, CDR3 protein. D genes are given only for firm matches. Part of the rows lack a size; the others show once, few, many or a class for expanded clones.

J gene: TRBJ2-1
V gene: TRBV7-2
D gene: TRBD2
clone size: few
CDR3 DNA: TGTGCCAGCAGCTTAGGGACTAGCGGACCGAATGAGCAGTTCTTC
CDR3 protein: CASSLGTSGPNEQFF

J gene: TRBJ1-2
V gene: TRBV6-6
D gene: TRBD1
clone size: -
CDR3 DNA: TGTGCCAGCAGCTCGGACAGGGGGCAAGGGGATGGCTACACCTTC
CDR3 protein: CASSSDRGQGDGYTF

J gene: TRBJ1-1
V gene: TRBV7-9
D gene: -
clone size: once
CDR3 DNA: TGTGCCAGCAGCTTAGGATTTGCAGCTGAAGCTTTCTTT
CDR3 protein: CASSLGFAAEAFF

J gene: TRBJ1-5
V gene: TRBV5-5
D gene: TRBD1
clone size: -
CDR3 DNA: TGTGCCAGCAGCCGACAGGGGAATAGCAATCAGCCCCAGCATTTT
CDR3 protein: CASSRQGNSNQPQHF

J gene: TRBJ1-6
V gene: TRBV28
D gene: TRBD1
clone size: -
CDR3 DNA: TGTGCCAGCAGTTTAGGGACAGGGGGATCTTCACCCCTCCACTTT
CDR3 protein: CASSLGTGGSSPLHF

J gene: TRBJ1-3
V gene: TRBV5-1
D gene: -
clone size: -
CDR3 DNA: TGCGCCAGCAGCTTGGACAGCTCTGGAAACACCATATATTTT
CDR3 protein: CASSLDSSGNTIYF

J gene: TRBJ1-2
V gene: TRBV18
D gene: -
clone size: once
CDR3 DNA: TGTGCCAGCTCACTAGGTGGGACGTTGGACTATGGCTACACCTTC
CDR3 protein: CASSLGGTLDYGYTF

J gene: TRBJ1-5
V gene: TRBV4-2
D gene: -
clone size: -
CDR3 DNA: TGTGCCAGCAGCCCGTTAGTCAATCAGCCCCAGCATTTT
CDR3 protein: CASSPLVNQPQHF

J gene: TRBJ1-5
V gene: TRBV3-1/TRBV3-2
D gene: TRBD1
clone size: -
CDR3 DNA: TGTGCCAGCAGCCAAGGCGGACAGGGCTATCAGCCCCAGCATTTT
CDR3 protein: CASSQGGQGYQPQHF

J gene: TRBJ1-5
V gene: TRBV6-6
D gene: -
clone size: once
CDR3 DNA: TGTGCCAGCAGCCAAGCCGACAGTACCGACGATCAGCCCCAGCATTTT
CDR3 protein: CASSQADSTDDQPQHF

J gene: TRBJ2-5
V gene: TRBV7-2
D gene: -
clone size: -
CDR3 DNA: TGTGCCAGCAGCTTAGAACCCGAATTCCTCCCGATGGAGACCCAGTACTTC
CDR3 protein: CASSLEPEFLPMETQYF

J gene: TRBJ2-3
V gene: TRBV7-9
D gene: -
clone size: -
CDR3 DNA: TGTGCCAGCAGCTTCAGGATGGGGGATACGCAGTATTTT
CDR3 protein: CASSFRMGDTQYF

J gene: TRBJ1-5
V gene: TRBV6-1
D gene: -
clone size: -
CDR3 DNA: TGTGCCAGCAGTGAGGCAGGGAACAATCAGCCCCAGCATTTT
CDR3 protein: CASSEAGNNQPQHF

J gene: TRBJ1-2
V gene: TRBV7-9
D gene: -
clone size: -
CDR3 DNA: TGTGCCAGCAGCTTTGACAGGTCACGCTATGGCTACACCTTC
CDR3 protein: CASSFDRSRYGYTF

J gene: TRBJ1-3
V gene: TRBV27
D gene: -
clone size: -
CDR3 DNA: TGTGCCAGCAGTTTTAGCTCTGGAAACACCATATATTTT
CDR3 protein: CASSFSSGNTIYF

J gene: TRBJ2-7
V gene: TRBV7-9
D gene: -
clone size: -
CDR3 DNA: TGTGCCAGCAGCTTAGATCGGACAAACGACGAGCAGTACTTC
CDR3 protein: CASSLDRTNDEQYF

J gene: TRBJ1-4
V gene: TRBV2
D gene: TRBD1
clone size: -
CDR3 DNA: TGTGCCAGCAGCCCTACAGGGGGGAGGAATGAAAAACTGTTTTTT
CDR3 protein: CASSPTGGRNEKLFF

J gene: TRBJ2-5
V gene: TRBV4-1
D gene: -
clone size: -
CDR3 DNA: TGCGCCAGCAGCCCACTAGGTGGCAGGGGTGAAGAGACCCAGTACTTC
CDR3 protein: CASSPLGGRGEETQYF

J gene: TRBJ2-3
V gene: TRBV11-1
D gene: -
clone size: -
CDR3 DNA: TGTGCCAGCAGCTTACCCGGGACGGGGGCAGATACGCAGTATTTT
CDR3 protein: CASSLPGTGADTQYF

J gene: TRBJ2-2
V gene: TRBV18
D gene: TRBD2
clone size: -
CDR3 DNA: TGTGCCAGCTCTCAACCCGGACTAGGGAAATCCGGGGAGCTGTTTTTT
CDR3 protein: CASSQPGLGKSGELFF

J gene: TRBJ1-2
V gene: TRBV4-1
D gene: TRBD1
clone size: -
CDR3 DNA: TGCGCCAGCAGCCAAGACCTTCGACAGGGGGCTTATGGCTACACCTTC
CDR3 protein: CASSQDLRQGAYGYTF

J gene: TRBJ2-7
V gene: TRBV27
D gene: TRBD1
clone size: -
CDR3 DNA: TGTGCCAGCAATTTCCGGGACAGCTTCTACGAGCAGTACTTC
CDR3 protein: CASNFRDSFYEQYF

J gene: TRBJ1-1
V gene: TRBV2
D gene: -
clone size: few
CDR3 DNA: TGTGCCAGCATTAGGGTCAGGGGCTACACTGAAGCTTTCTTT
CDR3 protein: CASIRVRGYTEAFF

J gene: TRBJ2-3
V gene: TRBV7-2
D gene: TRBD2
clone size: -
CDR3 DNA: TGTGCCAGCAGTCCCCTGGCGGTAGCGGGGGGTACGCAGTATTTT
CDR3 protein: CASSPLAVAGGTQYF

J gene: TRBJ1-2
V gene: TRBV27
D gene: -
clone size: -
CDR3 DNA: TGTGCCAGCAGTCCCCGACGACTGTATGGCTACACCTTC
CDR3 protein: CASSPRRLYGYTF

J gene: TRBJ2-7
V gene: TRBV12-3/TRBV12-4
D gene: -
clone size: -
CDR3 DNA: TGTGCCAGCAGTTACTCCTACGAGCAGTACTTC
CDR3 protein: CASSYSYEQYF

J gene: TRBJ2-7
V gene: TRBV30
D gene: -
clone size: -
CDR3 DNA: TGTGCCTGGGGCCTTAATGTGCAGTACTTC
CDR3 protein: CAWGLNVQYF

J gene: TRBJ1-2
V gene: TRBV12-3/TRBV12-4
D gene: TRBD1
clone size: -
CDR3 DNA: TGTGCCAGCAGAAGACAGGGCTCGGCTGGCTACACCTTC
CDR3 protein: CASRRQGSAGYTF

J gene: TRBJ1-2
V gene: TRBV12-3/TRBV12-4
D gene: -
clone size: -
CDR3 DNA: TGTGCCAGCAGCACCGACAGTGGGTATGGCTACACCTTC
CDR3 protein: CASSTDSGYGYTF

J gene: TRBJ1-5
V gene: TRBV4-1
D gene: -
clone size: -
CDR3 DNA: TGCGCCAGCAGCCAAGCTGGGGCGCCTAGCAATCAGCCCCAGCATTTT
CDR3 protein: CASSQAGAPSNQPQHF

J gene: TRBJ1-2
V gene: TRBV5-1
D gene: -
clone size: -
CDR3 DNA: TGCGCCAGCAGCTTGGAACCGGATTATGGCTACACCTTC
CDR3 protein: CASSLEPDYGYTF

J gene: TRBJ1-1
V gene: TRBV19
D gene: -
clone size: -
CDR3 DNA: TGTGCCAGTAGTATAATCACATGGCGAACTGAAGCTTTCTTT
CDR3 protein: CASSIITWRTEAFF

J gene: TRBJ2-7
V gene: TRBV3-1/TRBV3-2
D gene: TRBD2
clone size: once
CDR3 DNA: TGTGCCAGCAGCCACCTAGCGGGGGGTTACGAGCAGTACTTC
CDR3 protein: CASSHLAGGYEQYF

J gene: TRBJ1-1
V gene: TRBV6-5
D gene: -
clone size: -
CDR3 DNA: TGTGCCAGCCTCCGACGAATGAACACTGAAGCTTTCTTT
CDR3 protein: CASLRRMNTEAFF

J gene: TRBJ2-7
V gene: TRBV23-1
D gene: -
clone size: -
CDR3 DNA: TGCGCCAGCAGTCAATCGGGGGGGCCAGGCCCCATCTACGAGCAGTACTTC
CDR3 protein: CASSQSGGPGPIYEQYF

J gene: TRBJ1-2
V gene: TRBV28
D gene: -
clone size: -
CDR3 DNA: TGTGCCAGCAGTTTAACGCCGGGGTATGGGTATGGCTACACCTTC
CDR3 protein: CASSLTPGYGYGYTF

J gene: TRBJ1-5
V gene: TRBV5-5
D gene: -
clone size: -
CDR3 DNA: TGTGCCAGCAGCTTCACCGGGACAAGTAATCAGCCCCAGCATTTT
CDR3 protein: CASSFTGTSNQPQHF

J gene: TRBJ1-5
V gene: TRBV6-2/TRBV6-3
D gene: TRBD1
clone size: -
CDR3 DNA: TGTGCCAGCAGTTACCATGCCCAATTGACAGGGGGAAATCAGCCCCAGCATTTT
CDR3 protein: CASSYHAQLTGGNQPQHF

J gene: TRBJ1-3
V gene: TRBV12-2
D gene: -
clone size: few
CDR3 DNA: TGTGCAAGTCGCTTAGCGCTGGGTAGTTTCAAGCATGGAAACACCATATATTTT
CDR3 protein: CASRLALGSFKHGNTIYF

J gene: TRBJ2-7
V gene: TRBV7-3
D gene: -
clone size: once
CDR3 DNA: TGTGCCAGCAGCTTAATCCCGGGGGCTCTGAACGAGCAGTACTTC
CDR3 protein: CASSLIPGALNEQYF

J gene: TRBJ2-5
V gene: TRBV7-6
D gene: TRBD2
clone size: -
CDR3 DNA: TGTGCCAGCAGCTCGCCGAGCGGGGGTCTGGAGACCCAGTACTTC
CDR3 protein: CASSSPSGGLETQYF

J gene: TRBJ2-7
V gene: TRBV28
D gene: TRBD1
clone size: -
CDR3 DNA: TGTGCCAGCAACCCCGGGACAGGGCCCTACGAGCAGTACTTC
CDR3 protein: CASNPGTGPYEQYF

J gene: TRBJ2-1
V gene: TRBV27
D gene: -
clone size: -
CDR3 DNA: TGTGCCAGCAGTTTAGCGGGACAGAATTACAATGAGCAGTTCTTC
CDR3 protein: CASSLAGQNYNEQFF

J gene: TRBJ2-2
V gene: TRBV7-9
D gene: -
clone size: -
CDR3 DNA: TGTGCCAGCACCTTGGACACGAACACCGGGGAGCTGTTTTTT
CDR3 protein: CASTLDTNTGELFF

J gene: TRBJ1-1
V gene: TRBV4-2
D gene: -
clone size: -
CDR3 DNA: TGTGCCAGCAGACCCGAAGGGAGAAGAGCTTTCTTT
CDR3 protein: CASRPEGRRAFF

J gene: TRBJ2-7
V gene: TRBV24-1
D gene: -
clone size: few
CDR3 DNA: TGTGCCACCAGTGATTCCGACAGATACGAGCAGTACTTC
CDR3 protein: CATSDSDRYEQYF

J gene: TRBJ2-1
V gene: TRBV5-1
D gene: -
clone size: -
CDR3 DNA: TGCGCCAGCAGCGGAATGGACGGCTACAATGAGCAGTTCTTC
CDR3 protein: CASSGMDGYNEQFF

J gene: TRBJ1-3
V gene: TRBV19
D gene: -
clone size: -
CDR3 DNA: TGTGCCAGTAGTATAGTGGCCGGGACCTCTGGAAACACCATATATTTT
CDR3 protein: CASSIVAGTSGNTIYF

J gene: TRBJ2-7
V gene: TRBV28
D gene: TRBD2
clone size: -
CDR3 DNA: TGTGCCAGCAGCAGCACAGGGACTAGCTACGAGCAGTACTTC
CDR3 protein: CASSSTGTSYEQYF

J gene: TRBJ1-1
V gene: TRBV6-6
D gene: -
clone size: -
CDR3 DNA: TGTGCCAGCAGTTACTCACTGGAGGGTGAAGCTTTCTTT
CDR3 protein: CASSYSLEGEAFF

J gene: TRBJ1-1
V gene: TRBV7-2
D gene: -
clone size: -
CDR3 DNA: TGTGCCAGCAGTAAAAGGAACACTGAAGCTTTCTTT
CDR3 protein: CASSKRNTEAFF

J gene: TRBJ1-3
V gene: TRBV5-8
D gene: TRBD1
clone size: -
CDR3 DNA: TGTGCCAGCAGCTTAGGGACAGGGCTTGGAAACACCATATATTTT
CDR3 protein: CASSLGTGLGNTIYF

J gene: TRBJ1-1
V gene: TRBV11-2
D gene: TRBD1
clone size: once
CDR3 DNA: TGTGCCAGCAGCTGGGACAGAAACACTGAAGCTTTCTTT
CDR3 protein: CASSWDRNTEAFF

J gene: TRBJ2-1
V gene: TRBV5-1
D gene: -
clone size: few
CDR3 DNA: TGCGCCAGCAGCCGCGTTGGGGGACGGGAGCAGTTCTTC
CDR3 protein: CASSRVGGREQFF

J gene: TRBJ2-5
V gene: TRBV5-1
D gene: -
clone size: -
CDR3 DNA: TGCGCCAGCAGCTTGTACGGGACTCAACAAGAGACCCAGTACTTC
CDR3 protein: CASSLYGTQQETQYF

J gene: TRBJ1-3
V gene: TRBV11-2
D gene: -
clone size: -
CDR3 DNA: TGTGCCAGCAGCTTAGCCCTAGGGGGGCCTGGAAACACCATATATTTT
CDR3 protein: CASSLALGGPGNTIYF

J gene: TRBJ1-6
V gene: TRBV4-2
D gene: -
clone size: -
CDR3 DNA: TGTGCCAGCAGCCAAGACCTCCCACCCCTCCACTTT
CDR3 protein: CASSQDLPPLHF

J gene: TRBJ1-5
V gene: TRBV2
D gene: -
clone size: -
CDR3 DNA: TGTGCCAGCAGTTTGGGGGTCGGACAGCCCCAGCATTTT
CDR3 protein: CASSLGVGQPQHF

J gene: TRBJ1-5
V gene: TRBV27
D gene: -
clone size: -
CDR3 DNA: TGTGCCAGCAGTTTATTTAGCAATCAGCCCCAGCATTTT
CDR3 protein: CASSLFSNQPQHF